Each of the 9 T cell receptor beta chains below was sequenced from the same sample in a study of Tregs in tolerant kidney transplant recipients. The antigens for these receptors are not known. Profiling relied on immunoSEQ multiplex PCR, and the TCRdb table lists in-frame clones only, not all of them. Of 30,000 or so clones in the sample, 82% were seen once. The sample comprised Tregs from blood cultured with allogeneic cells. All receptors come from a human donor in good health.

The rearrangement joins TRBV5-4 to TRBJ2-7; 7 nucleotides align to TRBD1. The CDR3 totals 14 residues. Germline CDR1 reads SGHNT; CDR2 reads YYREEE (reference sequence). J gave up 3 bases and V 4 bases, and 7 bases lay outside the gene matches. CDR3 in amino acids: CASSPQGTDYEQYF. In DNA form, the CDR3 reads TGTGCCAGCAGCCCTCAGGGGACAGACTACGAGCAGTACTTC. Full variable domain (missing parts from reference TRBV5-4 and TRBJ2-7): ETGVTQSPTHLIKTRGQQVTLRCSSQSGHNTVSWYQQALGQGPQFIFQYYREEENGRGNFPPRFSGLQFPNYSSELNVNALELDDSALYLCASSPQGTDYEQYFGPGTRLTVT.

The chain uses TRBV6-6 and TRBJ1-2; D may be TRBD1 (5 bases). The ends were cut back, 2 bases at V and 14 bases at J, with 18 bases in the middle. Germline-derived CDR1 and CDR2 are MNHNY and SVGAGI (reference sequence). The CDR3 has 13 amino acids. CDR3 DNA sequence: TGTGCCAGCAGTTACCCCGGGGGGGGGAGAAGTACCTTC. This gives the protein CASSYPGGGRSTF.

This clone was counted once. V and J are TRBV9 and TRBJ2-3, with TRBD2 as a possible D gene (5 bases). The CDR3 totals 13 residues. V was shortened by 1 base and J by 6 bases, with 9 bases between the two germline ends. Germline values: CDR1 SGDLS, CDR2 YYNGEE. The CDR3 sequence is CASSVRGTDTQYF. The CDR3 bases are TGTGCCAGCAGCGTACGGGGTACCGATACGCAGTATTTT.

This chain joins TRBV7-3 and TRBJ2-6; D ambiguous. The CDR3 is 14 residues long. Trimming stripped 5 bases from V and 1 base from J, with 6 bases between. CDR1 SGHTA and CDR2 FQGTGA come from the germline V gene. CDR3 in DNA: TGTGCCAGCAGCCAACCATCTGGGGCCAACGTCCTGACTTTC. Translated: CASSQPSGANVLTF.

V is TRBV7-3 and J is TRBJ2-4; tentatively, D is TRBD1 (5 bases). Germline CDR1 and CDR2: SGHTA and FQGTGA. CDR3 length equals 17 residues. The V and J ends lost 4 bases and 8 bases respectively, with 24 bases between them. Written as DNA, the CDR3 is TGTGCCAGCAGCTCGACCCTTCAGGCAGGGCGAAGATACATTCAGTACTTC. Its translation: CASSSTLQAGRRYIQYF.

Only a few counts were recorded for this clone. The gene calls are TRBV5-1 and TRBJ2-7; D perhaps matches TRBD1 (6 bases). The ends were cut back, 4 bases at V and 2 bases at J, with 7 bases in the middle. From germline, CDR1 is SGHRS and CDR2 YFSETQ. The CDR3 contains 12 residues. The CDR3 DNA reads TGCGCCAGCAGCGAGGGGGCCTACGAGCAGTACTTC. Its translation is CASSEGAYEQYF.

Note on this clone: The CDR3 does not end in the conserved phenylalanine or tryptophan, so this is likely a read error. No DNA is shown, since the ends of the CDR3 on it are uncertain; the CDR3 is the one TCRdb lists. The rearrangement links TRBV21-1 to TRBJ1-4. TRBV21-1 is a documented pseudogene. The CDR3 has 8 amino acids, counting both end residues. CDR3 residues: CASSKGED.

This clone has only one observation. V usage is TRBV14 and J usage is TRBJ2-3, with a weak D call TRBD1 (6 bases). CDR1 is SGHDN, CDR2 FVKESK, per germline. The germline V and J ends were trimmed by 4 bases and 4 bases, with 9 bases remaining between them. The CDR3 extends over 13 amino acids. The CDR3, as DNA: TGTGCCAGCAGCCCCACAGGGCCAGATACGCAGTATTTT. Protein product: CASSPTGPDTQYF.

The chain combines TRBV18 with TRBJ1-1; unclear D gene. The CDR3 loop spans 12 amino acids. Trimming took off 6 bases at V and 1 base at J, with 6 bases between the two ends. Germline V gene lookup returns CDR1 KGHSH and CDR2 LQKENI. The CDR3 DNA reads TGTGCCAGCTCGCGAGGGAACACTGAAGCTTTCTTT. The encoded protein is CASSRGNTEAFF.